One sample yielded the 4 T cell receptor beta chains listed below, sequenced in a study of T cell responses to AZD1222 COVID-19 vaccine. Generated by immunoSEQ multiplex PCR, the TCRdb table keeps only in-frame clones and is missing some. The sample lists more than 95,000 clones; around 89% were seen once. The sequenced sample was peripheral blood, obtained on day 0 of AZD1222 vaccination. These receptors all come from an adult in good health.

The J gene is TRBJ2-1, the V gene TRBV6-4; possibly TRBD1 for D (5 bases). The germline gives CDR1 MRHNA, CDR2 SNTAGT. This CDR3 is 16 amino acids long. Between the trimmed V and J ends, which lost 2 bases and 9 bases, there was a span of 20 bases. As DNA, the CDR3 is TGTGCCAGCAGTGACGGTGGGCAGGGTGGTCTTGCTGAGCAGTTCTTC. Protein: CASSDGGQGGLAEQFF.

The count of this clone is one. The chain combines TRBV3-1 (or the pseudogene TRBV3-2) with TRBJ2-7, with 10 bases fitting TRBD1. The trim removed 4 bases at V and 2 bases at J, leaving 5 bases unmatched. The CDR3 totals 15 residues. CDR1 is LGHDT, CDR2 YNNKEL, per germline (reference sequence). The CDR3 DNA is TGTGCCAGCAGCCCCCGGGACAGGGGAACCTACGAGCAGTACTTC. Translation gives CASSPRDRGTYEQYF.

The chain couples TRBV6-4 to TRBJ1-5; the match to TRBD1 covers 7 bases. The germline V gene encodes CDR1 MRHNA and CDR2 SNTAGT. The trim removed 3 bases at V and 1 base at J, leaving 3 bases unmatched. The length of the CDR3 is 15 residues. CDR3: CASSEAGGSNQPQHF. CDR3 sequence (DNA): TGTGCCAGCAGTGAGGCAGGGGGAAGCAATCAGCCCCAGCATTTT.

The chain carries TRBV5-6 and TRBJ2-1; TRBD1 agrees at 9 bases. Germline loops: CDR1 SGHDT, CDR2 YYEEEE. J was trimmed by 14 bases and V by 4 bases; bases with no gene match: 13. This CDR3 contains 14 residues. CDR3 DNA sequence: TGTGCCAGCAGCCTCGGACTCACAGGGGGCGAGGAGTTCTTC. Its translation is CASSLGLTGGEEFF. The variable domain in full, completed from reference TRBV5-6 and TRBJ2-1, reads DAGVTQSPTHLIKTRGQQVTLRCSPKSGHDTVSWYQQALGQGPQFIFQYYEEEERQRGNFPDRFSGHQFPNYSSELNVNALLLGDSALYLCASSLGLTGGEEFFGPGTRLTVL.